The present T cell receptor (beta chain) was sequenced within a study of cytomegalovirus exposure and HLA in healthy donors. Turning to the study itself: Per a later analysis, the 550 to 850 first-cohort and some 110 validation repertoires shared one platform.

Germline trimming cut 4 bases from V and 4 bases from J; bases unmatched to any gene: 4. There are 15 residues in the CDR3. Looked up from germline, CDR1 is MNHNS and CDR2 is SASEGT. General observations from the study: Reported performance of the classifier showed diagnosis of cytomegalovirus status with high specificity and sensitivity. The study flagged roughly 150 TCR beta chains as cytomegalovirus-associated.

Points on this clone: Its antigen is unidentified.

Generated by immunoSEQ multiplex PCR, the TCRdb table keeps only in-frame clones and is missing some. The repertoire holds roughly 130,000 clones, with roughly 86% as singletons. The origin of this receptor is a young man in good health and CMV-seronegative. The sequencing input was PBMCs. J is TRBJ1-4 and V is TRBV6-1; 9 nucleotides align to TRBD1. The CDR3 nucleotides are TGTGCCAGCAGTGTTTACAGGGGGCTTAATGAAAAACTGTTTTTT. This encodes CASSVYRGLNEKLFF.